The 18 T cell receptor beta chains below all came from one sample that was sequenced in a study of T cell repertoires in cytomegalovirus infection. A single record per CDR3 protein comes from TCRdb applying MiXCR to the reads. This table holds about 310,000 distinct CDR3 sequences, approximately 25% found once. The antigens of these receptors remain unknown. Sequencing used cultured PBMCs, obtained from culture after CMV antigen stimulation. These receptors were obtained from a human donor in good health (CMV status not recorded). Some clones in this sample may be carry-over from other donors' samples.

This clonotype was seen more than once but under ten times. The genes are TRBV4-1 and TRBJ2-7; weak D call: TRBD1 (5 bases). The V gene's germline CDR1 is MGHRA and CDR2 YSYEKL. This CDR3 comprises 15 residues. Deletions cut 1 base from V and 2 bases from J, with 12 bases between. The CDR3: CASSQGQGAAYEQYF. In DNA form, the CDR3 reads TGCGCCAGCAGCCAAGGGCAGGGCGCTGCCTACGAGCAGTACTTC.

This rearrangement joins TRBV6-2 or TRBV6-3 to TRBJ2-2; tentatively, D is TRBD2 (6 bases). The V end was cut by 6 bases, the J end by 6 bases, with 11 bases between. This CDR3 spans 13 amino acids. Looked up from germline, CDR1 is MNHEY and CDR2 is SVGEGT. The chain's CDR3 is CASSNQRAGELFF. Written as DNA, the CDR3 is TGTGCCAGCAGCAATCAGCGGGCCGGGGAGCTGTTTTTT.

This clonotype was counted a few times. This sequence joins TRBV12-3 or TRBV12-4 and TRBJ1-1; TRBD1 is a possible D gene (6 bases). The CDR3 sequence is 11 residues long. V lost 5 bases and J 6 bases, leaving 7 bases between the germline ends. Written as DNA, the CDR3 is TGTGCCAGCAGTAACAGGGCTGAAGCTTTCTTT. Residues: CASSNRAEAFF.

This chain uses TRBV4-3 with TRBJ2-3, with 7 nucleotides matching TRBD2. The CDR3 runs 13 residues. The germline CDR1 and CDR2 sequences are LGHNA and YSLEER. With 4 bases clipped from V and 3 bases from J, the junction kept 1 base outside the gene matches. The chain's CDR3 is CASSRLATDTQYF. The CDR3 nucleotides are TGCGCCAGCAGCCGACTAGCAACAGATACGCAGTATTTT.

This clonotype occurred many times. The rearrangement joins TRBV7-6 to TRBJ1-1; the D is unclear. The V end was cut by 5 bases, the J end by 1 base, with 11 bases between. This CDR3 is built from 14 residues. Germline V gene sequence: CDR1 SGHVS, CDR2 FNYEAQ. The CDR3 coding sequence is TGTGCCAGCAGCCCAGGAACGACGAACACTGAAGCTTTCTTT. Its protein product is CASSPGTTNTEAFF.

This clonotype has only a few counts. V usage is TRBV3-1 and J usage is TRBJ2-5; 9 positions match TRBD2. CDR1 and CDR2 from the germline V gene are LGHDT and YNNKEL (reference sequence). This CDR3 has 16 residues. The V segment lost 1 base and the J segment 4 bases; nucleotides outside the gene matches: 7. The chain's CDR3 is CASSQVVAGVGETQYF. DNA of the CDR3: TGTGCCAGCAGCCAAGTGGTAGCGGGGGTGGGAGAGACCCAGTACTTC.

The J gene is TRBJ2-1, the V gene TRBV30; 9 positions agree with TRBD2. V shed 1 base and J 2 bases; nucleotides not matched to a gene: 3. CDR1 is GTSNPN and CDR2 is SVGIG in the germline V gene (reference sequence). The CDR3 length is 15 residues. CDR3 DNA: TGTGCCTGGAGTGGGGCGGGAGGGCCCTACAATGAGCAGTTCTTC. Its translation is CAWSGAGGPYNEQFF.

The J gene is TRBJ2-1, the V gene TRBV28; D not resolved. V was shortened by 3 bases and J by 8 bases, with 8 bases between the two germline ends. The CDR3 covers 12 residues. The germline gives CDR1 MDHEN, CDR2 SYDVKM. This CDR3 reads CASSFLAYEQFF. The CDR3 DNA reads TGTGCCAGCAGTTTCTTAGCCTATGAGCAGTTCTTC. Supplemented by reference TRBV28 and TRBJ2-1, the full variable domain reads DVKVTQSSRYLVKRTGEKVFLECVQDMDHENMFWYRQDPGLGLRLIYFSYDVKMKEKGDIPEGYSVSREKKERFSLILESASTNQTSMYLCASSFLAYEQFFGPGTRLTVL.

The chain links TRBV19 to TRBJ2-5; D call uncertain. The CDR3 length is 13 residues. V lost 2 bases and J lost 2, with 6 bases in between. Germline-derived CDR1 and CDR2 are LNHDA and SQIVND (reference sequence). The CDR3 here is CASSIQLQETQYF. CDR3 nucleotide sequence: TGTGCCAGTAGTATACAACTTCAAGAGACCCAGTACTTC.

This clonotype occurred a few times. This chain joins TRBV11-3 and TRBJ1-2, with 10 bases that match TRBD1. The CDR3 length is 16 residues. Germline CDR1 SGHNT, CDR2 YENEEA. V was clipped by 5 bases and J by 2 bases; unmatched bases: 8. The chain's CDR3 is CASSPIGGQGNYGYTF. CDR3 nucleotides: TGTGCCAGCAGCCCCATCGGGGGACAGGGGAACTATGGCTACACCTTC.

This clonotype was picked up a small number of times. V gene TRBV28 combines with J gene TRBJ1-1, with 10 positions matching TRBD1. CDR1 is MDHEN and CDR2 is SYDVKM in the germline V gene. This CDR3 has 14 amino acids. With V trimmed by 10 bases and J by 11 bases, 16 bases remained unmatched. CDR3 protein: CATIGRQGAVLAFF. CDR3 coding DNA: TGTGCCACCATAGGGAGACAGGGGGCCGTCTTGGCTTTCTTT.

CDR3 sequence reads: CASSQEIAGTLRSQLFF. CDR3 nucleotides: TGCGCCAGCAGCCAAGAGATAGCGGGCACCCTACGGTCCCAGCTGTTTTTT. The J gene is TRBJ2-2, the V gene TRBV4-1, with 7 bases matching TRBD2. The germline V gene has CDR1 MGHRA and CDR2 YSYEKL. The CDR3 is 17 residues long. With V trimmed by 0 bases and J by 12 bases, 16 bases remained unmatched.

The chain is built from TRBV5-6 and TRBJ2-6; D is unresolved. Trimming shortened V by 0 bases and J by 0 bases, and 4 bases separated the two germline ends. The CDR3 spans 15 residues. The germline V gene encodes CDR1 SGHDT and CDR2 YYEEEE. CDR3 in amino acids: CASSLVDSGANVLTF. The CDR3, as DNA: TGTGCCAGCAGCTTGGTTGACTCTGGGGCCAACGTCCTGACTTTC.

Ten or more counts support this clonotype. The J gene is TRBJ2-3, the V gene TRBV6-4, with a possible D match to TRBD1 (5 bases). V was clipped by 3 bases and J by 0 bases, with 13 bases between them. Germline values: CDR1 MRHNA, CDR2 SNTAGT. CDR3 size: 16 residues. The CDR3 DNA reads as TGTGCCAGCAGTGAATGGGGCGGATCTAGCACAGATACGCAGTATTTT. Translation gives CASSEWGGSSTDTQYF.

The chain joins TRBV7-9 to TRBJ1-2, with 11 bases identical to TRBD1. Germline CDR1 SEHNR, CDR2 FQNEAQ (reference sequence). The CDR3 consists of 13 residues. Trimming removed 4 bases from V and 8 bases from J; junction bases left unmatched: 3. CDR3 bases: TGTGCCAGCAGCTCCGGGACAGGGGGAGGCTACACCTTC. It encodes CASSSGTGGGYTF. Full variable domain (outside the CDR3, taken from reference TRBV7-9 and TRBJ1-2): DTGVSQNPRHKITKRGQNVTFRCDPISEHNRLYWYRQTLGQGPEFLTYFQNEAQLEKSRLLSDRFSAERPKGSFSTLEIQRTEQGDSAMYLCASSSGTGGGYTFGSGTRLTVV.

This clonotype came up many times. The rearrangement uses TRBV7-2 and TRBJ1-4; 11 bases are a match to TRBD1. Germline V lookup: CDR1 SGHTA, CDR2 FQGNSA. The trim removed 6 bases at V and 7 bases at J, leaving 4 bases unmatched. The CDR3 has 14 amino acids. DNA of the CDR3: TGTGCCAGCAGTGGACAGGGGGCAAGTGAAAAACTGTTTTTT. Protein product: CASSGQGASEKLFF.

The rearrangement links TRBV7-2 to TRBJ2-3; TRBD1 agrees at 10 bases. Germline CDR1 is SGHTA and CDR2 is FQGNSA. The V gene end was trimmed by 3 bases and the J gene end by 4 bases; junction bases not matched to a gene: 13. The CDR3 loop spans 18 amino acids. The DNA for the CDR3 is TGTGCCAGCAGCTTCCCTCATATCGGGACAGGGGAGGCAGATACGCAGTATTTT. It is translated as CASSFPHIGTGEADTQYF.

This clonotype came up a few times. The CDR3 coding sequence is TGTGCCTGGAGTGTAAGCCAGGTAAATGGCTACACCTTC. Translated, it gives CAWSVSQVNGYTF. J is TRBJ1-2 and V is TRBV30, with D hard to call. This CDR3 region has 13 residues. Trimming pared 0 bases from V and 6 bases from J, leaving 11 bases between. Germline V lookup: CDR1 GTSNPN, CDR2 SVGIG (reference sequence).